This T cell receptor beta chain was identified in a study of PD-1 blockade in classical Hodgkin lymphoma. Overall study results and limits: Unlike CD8+ TCR diversity, which did not rise significantly by C4D1, CD4+ TCR diversity did.

A note on this clone: What it binds is unknown.

Some clones are missing from TCRdb's copy, which holds only in-frame ones; the method was immunoSEQ multiplex PCR. Found here are nearly 20,000 clones, roughly 83% of them singletons; the top ten hold about 2.6%. Time point defined: cycle 4 day 1 (C4D1), after five to seven weeks of nivolumab. Every patient experienced relapse after autologous stem cell transplantation, and brentuximab vedotin exposure varied. Purification of CD4+ T cells from thawed PBMCs was performed via magnetic negative selection. Complete response, partial response or progressive disease constituted the best responses recorded. The source of this sequence is a human donor with classical Hodgkin lymphoma. Sequenced material: CD4+ T cells from blood, taken before the fourth cycle of nivolumab.

The CDR3 sequence: CASSRGPSASSYNEQFF. DNA of the CDR3: TGTGCCAGCTCACGGGGGCCTAGCGCCAGCTCCTACAATGAGCAGTTCTTC. V and J are TRBV18 and TRBJ2-1; D tentatively fits TRBD1 or TRBD2 (6 bases each). Looked up from germline, CDR1 is KGHSH and CDR2 is LQKENI. The CDR3 length is 17 residues. Trimming stripped 4 bases from V and 0 bases from J, with 16 bases between. The full variable domain, completed using reference TRBV18 and TRBJ2-1, is NAGVMQNPRHLVRRRGQEARLRCSPMKGHSHVYWYRQLPEEGLKFMVYLQKENIIDESGMPKERFSAEFPKEGPSILRIQQVVRGDSAAYFCASSRGPSASSYNEQFFGPGTRLTVL.